Below, 2 T cell receptor beta chains from the same sample are listed, as sequenced in a study of vaccination effects on CD4 cells after COVID-19. Sequencing used immunoSEQ multiplex PCR; TCRdb keeps in-frame clones, though not all of them. Of about 46,000 clones in the sample, around 70% were seen once. Under the ViraFEST assay, PBMC were stimulated with viral peptide pools so that antigen-specific CD4+ T cells expanded. Sequencing was performed afterwards. The culture ran for 10 days before CD4+ T cells were isolated. The vaccine given was either BNT162b2 or mRNA-1273, in two doses. No cognate antigen is known for these TCRs. Specimen: CD4+ T cells from PBMCs cultured with HCoV-OC43 spike peptides, collected after COVID-19 vaccination. Subset of the sample: HCoV-OC43 spike overlapping peptide pool stimulation. The receptors were sampled from a human donor who received a COVID-19 vaccine.

V is TRBV6-4 and J is TRBJ2-1, with D perhaps given as TRBD1 or TRBD2 (5 bases each). CDR3 length: 14 residues. Per the germline V gene, CDR1 is MRHNA and CDR2 is SNTAGT. V was shortened by 7 bases and J by 5 bases, with 15 bases between the two germline ends. The DNA for the CDR3 is TGTGCCAGCAACCGGGACCCTGTTGACAATGAGCAGTTCTTC. This translates into CASNRDPVDNEQFF.

This rearrangement joins TRBV14 to TRBJ1-3; D uncertain. The V gene lost 4 bases and the J gene lost 1 base, with 8 bases spanning the gap. Germline V gives CDR1 SGHDN, CDR2 FVKESK. The CDR3 contains 14 residues. CDR3 in amino acids: CASSPQLSGNTIYF. CDR3 in DNA: TGTGCCAGCAGCCCTCAGCTATCTGGAAACACCATATATTTT.